This is a list of T cell receptor beta chains from one sample in a study of cytomegalovirus exposure and HLA in healthy donors. Measured with immunoSEQ multiplex PCR; TCRdb has only the in-frame clones, and not every one. The data hold approximately 280,000 clones, with 86% observed a single time. Input material: PBMCs. The receptors were sampled from a man aged 35 to 55 in good health and CMV-seropositive. Each CDR3 is given with its conserved first and last residue.

V	length	J	CDR3
TRBV7-9	15	TRBJ1-1	CASSPRQGANTEAFF
TRBV30	13	TRBJ2-5	CAWSGKGQETQYF
TRBV7-9	14	TRBJ2-7	CASSLDRIPYEQYF
TRBV4-1	18	TRBJ2-1	CASSQDTLATWLVNEQFF
TRBV28	15	TRBJ1-2	CASRTPGTRNYGYTF
TRBV28	16	TRBJ2-3	CASRARQGAGTDTQYF
TRBV28	15	TRBJ2-6	CASSPDMVRANVLTF
TRBV7-2	14	TRBJ2-5	CASSVAQRGETQYF
TRBV7-3	13	TRBJ2-1	CASSSRAHNEQFF
TRBV5-1	13	TRBJ2-7	CASSLSISYEQYF
TRBV5-1	15	TRBJ2-7	CASSLQGNPRYEQYF
TRBV27	13	TRBJ1-1	CASSVTGVRKAFF
TRBV6-6	13	TRBJ2-1	CASTGTGLNEQFF
TRBV7-8	14	TRBJ2-1	CASSLRPAGNEQFF
TRBV19	13	TRBJ2-1	CASSMDSHNEQFF
TRBV14	17	TRBJ2-7	CASSHYLKRGGPYEQYF
TRBV28	14	TRBJ2-7	CASRPTSGRYEQYF
TRBV2	16	TRBJ2-7	CASSEPWTLSSYEQYF
TRBV5-1	16	TRBJ2-3	CASSPPGRGSVDTQYF
TRBV9	12	TRBJ2-3	CASSVPGDTQYF
TRBV28	14	TRBJ2-7	CASLKGGDSYEQYF
TRBV28	18	TRBJ2-1	CASSFQWSGTGLYNEQFF
TRBV12-2	17	TRBJ2-7	CASRPRTSGAKPGEQYF
TRBV7-3	17	TRBJ2-1	CASSSGLAGRRYNEQFF
TRBV2	16	TRBJ2-3	CASRHQAETRTDTQYF
TRBV19	16	TRBJ2-7	CASSISLAGDYYEQYF
TRBV5-4	16	TRBJ2-1	CASSLGTSGDYNEQFF
TRBV30	15	TRBJ1-4	CAWSQDIGSNEKLFF
TRBV5-1	14	TRBJ2-7	CASSLVTSGYEQYF